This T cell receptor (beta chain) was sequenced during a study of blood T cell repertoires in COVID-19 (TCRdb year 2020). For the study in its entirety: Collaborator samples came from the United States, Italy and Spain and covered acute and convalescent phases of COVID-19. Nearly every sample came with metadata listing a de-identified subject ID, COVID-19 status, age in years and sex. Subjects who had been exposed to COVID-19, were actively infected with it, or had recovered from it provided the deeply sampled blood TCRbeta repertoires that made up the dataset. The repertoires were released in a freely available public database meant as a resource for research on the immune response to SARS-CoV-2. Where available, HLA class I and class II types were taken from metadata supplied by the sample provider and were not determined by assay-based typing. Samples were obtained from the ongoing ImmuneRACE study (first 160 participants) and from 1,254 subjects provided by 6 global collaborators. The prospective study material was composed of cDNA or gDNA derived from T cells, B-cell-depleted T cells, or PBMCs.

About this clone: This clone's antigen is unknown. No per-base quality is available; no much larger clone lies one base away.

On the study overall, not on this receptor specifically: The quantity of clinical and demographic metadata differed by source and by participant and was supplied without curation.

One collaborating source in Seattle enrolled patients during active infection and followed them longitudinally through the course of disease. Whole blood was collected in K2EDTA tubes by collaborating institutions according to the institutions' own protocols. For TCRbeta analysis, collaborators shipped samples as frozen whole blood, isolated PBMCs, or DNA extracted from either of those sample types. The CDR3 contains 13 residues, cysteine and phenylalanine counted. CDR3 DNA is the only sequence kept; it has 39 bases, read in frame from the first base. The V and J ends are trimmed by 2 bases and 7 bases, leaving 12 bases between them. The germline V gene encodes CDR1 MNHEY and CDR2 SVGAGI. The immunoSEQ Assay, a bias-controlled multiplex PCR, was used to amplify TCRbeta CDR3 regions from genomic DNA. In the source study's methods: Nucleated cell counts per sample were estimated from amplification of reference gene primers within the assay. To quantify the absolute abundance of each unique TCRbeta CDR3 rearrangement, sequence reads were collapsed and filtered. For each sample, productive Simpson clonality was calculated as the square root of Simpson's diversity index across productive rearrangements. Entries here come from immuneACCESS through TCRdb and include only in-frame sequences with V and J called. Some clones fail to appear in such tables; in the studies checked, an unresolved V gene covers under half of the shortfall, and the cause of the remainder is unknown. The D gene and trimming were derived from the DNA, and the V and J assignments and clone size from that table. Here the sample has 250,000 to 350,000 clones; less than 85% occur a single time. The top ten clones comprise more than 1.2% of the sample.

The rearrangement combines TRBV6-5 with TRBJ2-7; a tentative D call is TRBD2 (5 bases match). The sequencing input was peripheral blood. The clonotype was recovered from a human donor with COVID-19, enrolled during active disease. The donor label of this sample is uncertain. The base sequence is TGTGCCAGCAGTTACCGGGATGGGCGGGAGCAGTACTTC. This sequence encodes CASSYRDGREQYF.